What follows are 26 T cell receptor beta chains derived from one specimen sequenced in a study of cytomegalovirus exposure and HLA in healthy donors. Researchers ran the PCR with 60 Vbeta and 13 Jbeta primers. Libraries were prepared by immunoSEQ multiplex PCR; TCRdb keeps only in-frame clonotypes and omits some of them. The sample lists some 180,000 clones; 75% to 85% were seen once. Sequenced sample: PBMCs. Receptors were obtained from a woman in her sixties in good health and CMV-seropositive.

V gene TRBV30 combines with J gene TRBJ1-4; D uncertain. V shed 2 bases and J shed 4 bases, with 5 bases lying between them. Germline CDR1 and CDR2: GTSNPN and SVGIG (reference sequence). This CDR3 is 12 amino acids long. In DNA form, the CDR3 reads TGTGCCTGGAGTTCTCTTAATGAAAAACTGTTTTTT. Translated, it gives CAWSSLNEKLFF.

This clone appeared once. The chain has TRBV28 and TRBJ2-6; 7 positions match TRBD1. This CDR3 is built from 21 residues. The germline CDR1 and CDR2 sequences are MDHEN and SYDVKM. After removal of 7 bases from V and 0 bases from J, the junction contained 21 bases not matched to a gene. This CDR3 reads CASNRQGATFLSSSGANVLTF. The CDR3 DNA is TGTGCCAGCAATAGACAGGGCGCAACGTTCCTTTCGAGCTCTGGGGCCAACGTCCTGACTTTC.

The chain carries TRBV28 and TRBJ1-1; 7 bases align to TRBD1. Germline V lookup: CDR1 MDHEN, CDR2 SYDVKM. V was clipped by 6 bases and J by 0 bases; unmatched bases: 10. The CDR3 runs to 16 residues. This chain's CDR3 is CASSTPQGVMNTEAFF. The CDR3, as DNA: TGTGCCAGCAGCACTCCCCAGGGGGTCATGAACACTGAAGCTTTCTTT.

The CDR3: CASSLGGSSGRYF. CDR3 DNA: TGTGCCAGCAGCTTAGGTGGCTCTAGCGGGAGGTACTTC. This chain links TRBV7-2 with TRBJ2-5; the match to TRBD2 covers 10 bases. The junction had 6 bases not matched to a gene; V was cut back by 1 base and J by 13 bases. The CDR3 runs to 13 residues. In germline, CDR1 is SGHTA, CDR2 FQGNSA.

V usage is TRBV2 and J usage is TRBJ2-4; 8 bases match TRBD1. The CDR3 length is 19 residues. Trimming removed 0 bases from V and 12 bases from J; junction bases left unmatched: 22. Germline V lookup: CDR1 SNHLY, CDR2 FYNNEI. The CDR3 protein is CASSEALDRVDIKCSSQYF. The CDR3, as DNA: TGTGCCAGCAGTGAAGCCCTGGACAGGGTGGATATAAAGTGTTCCAGTCAGTACTTC.

For this clone: Its ends do not fully match the called genes, so a read error is possible. The V call is TRBV25-1, the J call TRBJ2-6, with a possible D match to TRBD1 (5 bases). This CDR3 contains 15 residues. Germline lookup yields CDR1 MGHDK and CDR2 SYGVNS. CDR3 nucleotide sequence: TGTGCCAGCAGTGAATTCAGCTCTGGGGCCAACGGCCTGACTTTC. This codes for CASSEFSSGANGLTF.

CDR3 residues: CASSPRTSGGRTGELFF. The CDR3 DNA is TGTGCCAGCTCACCACGAACTAGCGGGGGGCGCACCGGGGAGCTGTTTTTT. The chain employs TRBV18 and TRBJ2-2, with 12 bases aligning to TRBD2. Germline CDR1 KGHSH, CDR2 LQKENI. V was pared by 1 base and J by 4 bases, with 4 bases of the junction left unmatched. The CDR3 is 17 amino acids.

V and J are TRBV5-1 and TRBJ1-1; 7 nucleotides line up with TRBD1. V lost 3 bases and J lost 7; bases outside the gene matches: 6. Germline V CDR1 and CDR2: SGHRS, YFSETQ. There are 13 residues in the CDR3. CDR3 protein: CASSWETGIEAFF. DNA of the CDR3: TGCGCCAGCAGCTGGGAGACAGGGATTGAAGCTTTCTTT. The full variable domain, its missing parts supplied by reference TRBV5-1 and TRBJ1-1, is KAGVTQTPRYLIKTRGQQVTLSCSPISGHRSVSWYQQTPGQGLQFLFEYFSETQRNKGNFPGRFSGRQFSNSRSEMNVSTLELGDSALYLCASSWETGIEAFFGQGTRLTVV.

The chain uses TRBV18 and TRBJ1-4; D is unresolved. V shed 2 bases and J shed 6 bases, with 4 bases lying between them. The germline V gene has CDR1 KGHSH and CDR2 LQKENI. This CDR3 is 12 amino acids long. The CDR3 loop is CASSPFDEKLFF. CDR3 bases: TGTGCCAGCTCACCATTCGATGAAAAACTGTTTTTT.

V is TRBV7-9 and J is TRBJ2-7, with D possibly TRBD1 on 5 matching bases. Looked up from germline, CDR1 is SEHNR and CDR2 is FQNEAQ (reference sequence). The CDR3 spans 15 residues. With 4 bases removed from V and 3 bases from J, the gap between germline ends came to 16 bases. The CDR3 reads CASSSPATGSYEQYF. CDR3 in DNA: TGTGCCAGCAGCTCCCCCGCAACAGGCAGCTACGAGCAGTACTTC.

The rearrangement joins TRBV7-2 to TRBJ2-3; D is unclear. The CDR3 contains 15 residues. Per the germline V gene, CDR1 is SGHTA and CDR2 is FQGNSA. Trimming stripped 0 bases from V and 2 bases from J, with 9 bases between. The CDR3 DNA reads as TGTGCCAGCAGCTTAGCGCGGAGTTTCACAGATACGCAGTATTTT. Protein: CASSLARSFTDTQYF.

The rearrangement joins TRBV7-3 to TRBJ2-2, with D possibly matching TRBD1 (6 bases). The CDR3 runs 16 residues. V was shortened by 4 bases and J by 0 bases, with 12 bases between the two germline ends. Germline lookup yields CDR1 SGHTA and CDR2 FQGTGA. CDR3 in DNA: TGTGCCAGCAGCTCAGGGGCCCCTCCGAACACCGGGGAGCTGTTTTTT. Amino acids: CASSSGAPPNTGELFF.

This sequence joins TRBV7-3 and TRBJ2-1; D is unresolved. CDR3 length: 15 residues. Trimming pared 6 bases from V and 7 bases from J, leaving 19 bases between. CDR1 SGHTA and CDR2 FQGTGA come from the germline V gene. CDR3 DNA sequence: TGTGCCAGCAGTCTGCTCCCCGGTCCCCTAAATGAGCAGTTCTTC. Amino acids: CASSLLPGPLNEQFF.

V usage is TRBV9 and J usage is TRBJ1-6; tentative D call: TRBD1 (5 bases). The CDR3 runs to 14 residues. With 0 bases removed from V and 7 bases from J, the gap between germline ends came to 8 bases. Germline lookup yields CDR1 SGDLS and CDR2 YYNGEE. The CDR3 loop is CASSVAPGNSPLHF. In DNA form, the CDR3 reads TGTGCCAGCAGCGTAGCCCCAGGGAATTCACCCCTCCACTTT.

The V gene is TRBV28, the J gene TRBJ2-7; 10 bases align to TRBD2. Germline V gene lookup returns CDR1 MDHEN and CDR2 SYDVKM. Losses at the gene ends were 7 bases for V and 4 bases for J; bases not matched to a gene: 7. The CDR3 extends over 14 amino acids. The CDR3 bases are TGTGCCAGCATGAGCTGGACTAGCGGTTACGAGCAGTACTTC. This gives the protein CASMSWTSGYEQYF.

This chain connects TRBV7-3 to TRBJ2-3; the D gene is possibly TRBD1 (6 bases). CDR1 and CDR2 (germline): SGHTA, FQGTGA. This CDR3 region has 12 residues. The V and J ends lost 2 bases and 6 bases respectively, with 6 bases between them. CDR3 loop: CASSLQGDTQYF. In DNA, the CDR3 is TGTGCCAGCAGCTTACAGGGGGATACGCAGTATTTT.

This chain uses TRBV4-1 with TRBJ2-5; D ambiguous. The CDR3 loop spans 12 amino acids. Per germline, CDR1 MGHRA and CDR2 YSYEKL. Trimming shortened V by 0 bases and J by 5 bases, and 4 bases separated the two germline ends. CDR3 amino acids: CASSQDRETQYF. The DNA of the CDR3 is TGCGCCAGCAGCCAAGACCGGGAGACCCAGTACTTC.

This sequence joins TRBV5-4 and TRBJ1-2, with a tentative D call TRBD1 (5 bases). CDR1 and CDR2 (germline): SGHNT, YYREEE (reference sequence). The CDR3 contains 16 residues. Trimming cost V 4 bases and J 0 bases, with 16 bases left between them. The CDR3 coding sequence is TGTGCCAGCAGCAGTGGGGGGATAGGGACTAACTATGGCTACACCTTC. Its protein is CASSSGGIGTNYGYTF. Full variable domain (missing parts from reference TRBV5-4 and TRBJ1-2): ETGVTQSPTHLIKTRGQQVTLRCSSQSGHNTVSWYQQALGQGPQFIFQYYREEENGRGNFPPRFSGLQFPNYSSELNVNALELDDSALYLCASSSGGIGTNYGYTFGSGTRLTVV.

The rearrangement uses TRBV4-3 and TRBJ1-2; D might be TRBD1 (6 bases). V lost 0 bases and J 2 bases, leaving 13 bases between the germline ends. The CDR3 contains 16 residues. CDR1 is LGHNA, CDR2 YSLEER, per germline. The DNA of the CDR3 is TGCGCCAGCAGCCAAGAAGTACGGACAGTAAACTATGGCTACACCTTC. The encoded protein is CASSQEVRTVNYGYTF.

Note on this clone: At the DNA level, this CDR3 is encoded by other sequences in the same sample as well. The genes are TRBV5-1 and TRBJ1-3; D not resolved. The V gene's germline CDR1 is SGHRS and CDR2 YFSETQ. The CDR3 has 13 residues. Trimming cost V 1 base and J 4 bases, with 6 bases left between them. CDR3 DNA: TGCGCCAGCAGCTTGTTTGAGGGAAACACCATATATTTT. Protein: CASSLFEGNTIYF.

The chain couples TRBV7-8 to TRBJ1-2; a possible D gene is TRBD1 (6 bases). Germline V gene sequence: CDR1 SGHVS, CDR2 FQNEAQ. The V gene lost 2 bases and the J gene lost 3 bases, with 10 bases spanning the gap. The CDR3 loop spans 14 amino acids. The CDR3 loop reads CASSLNRVDYGYTF. The CDR3 DNA follows: TGTGCCAGCAGCTTAAACAGGGTGGACTATGGCTACACCTTC.

Concerning this clone itself: Germline is not matched at one junction end, which may reflect a read error. The sample holds other DNA sequences that translate to the same CDR3. The chain combines TRBV5-1 with TRBJ1-4; 11 bases map to TRBD1. The germline CDR1 and CDR2 sequences are SGHRS and YFSETQ. This CDR3 comprises 14 residues. CDR3 amino acids: CASSRTGGEEKLFF. The CDR3 nucleotides are TGCGCCAGCAGCCGGACAGGGGGCGAAGAAAAACTGTTTTTC.

The chain joins TRBV9 to TRBJ2-1; TRBD1 is a possible D gene (6 bases). The germline gives CDR1 SGDLS, CDR2 YYNGEE. This CDR3 comprises 14 residues. With 3 bases removed from V and 5 bases from J, the gap between germline ends came to 12 bases. The CDR3 loop reads CASSDSDSHNEQFF. The CDR3, as DNA: TGTGCCAGCAGCGATTCGGACAGCCACAATGAGCAGTTCTTC.

This chain joins TRBV28 and TRBJ2-1, with unresolved D. Germline values: CDR1 MDHEN, CDR2 SYDVKM. The CDR3 loop spans 11 amino acids. V was shortened by 2 bases and J by 15 bases, with 11 bases between the two germline ends. CDR3 sequence reads: CASSLVGSWFF. The CDR3 nucleotides are TGTGCCAGCAGTTTAGTCGGGTCCTGGTTCTTC.

The rearrangement uses TRBV30 and TRBJ2-2; a possible D gene is TRBD1 (6 bases). Per the germline V gene, CDR1 is GTSNPN and CDR2 is SVGIG (reference sequence). Trimming took off 6 bases at V and 2 bases at J, with 16 bases between the two ends. The CDR3 is made up of 15 amino acids. This CDR3 is CACQAGTTNTGELFF. CDR3 DNA: TGTGCCTGCCAGGCTGGGACAACAAACACCGGGGAGCTGTTTTTT.

This clone was recorded a few times. V is TRBV19 and J is TRBJ1-1; D is unclear. This CDR3 comprises 14 residues. CDR1 and CDR2 (germline): LNHDA, SQIVND (reference sequence). Trimming stripped 2 bases from V and 2 bases from J, with 9 bases between. The CDR3 sequence: CASSINQDNTEAFF. Written as DNA, the CDR3 is TGTGCCAGTAGTATAAATCAGGATAACACTGAAGCTTTCTTT.